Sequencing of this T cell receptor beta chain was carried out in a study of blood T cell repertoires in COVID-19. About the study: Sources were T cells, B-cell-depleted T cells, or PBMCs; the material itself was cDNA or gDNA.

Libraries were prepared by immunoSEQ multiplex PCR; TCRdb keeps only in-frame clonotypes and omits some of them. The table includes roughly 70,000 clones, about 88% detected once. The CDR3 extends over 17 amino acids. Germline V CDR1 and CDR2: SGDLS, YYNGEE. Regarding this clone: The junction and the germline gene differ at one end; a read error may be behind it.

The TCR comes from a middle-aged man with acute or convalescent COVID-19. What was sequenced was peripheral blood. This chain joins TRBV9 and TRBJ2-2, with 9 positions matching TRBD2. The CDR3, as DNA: TGTGCCGGCAGCGTCAGACTAGCGGACCCGAACACCGGGGAGCTGTTTTTT. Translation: CAGSVRLADPNTGELFF.